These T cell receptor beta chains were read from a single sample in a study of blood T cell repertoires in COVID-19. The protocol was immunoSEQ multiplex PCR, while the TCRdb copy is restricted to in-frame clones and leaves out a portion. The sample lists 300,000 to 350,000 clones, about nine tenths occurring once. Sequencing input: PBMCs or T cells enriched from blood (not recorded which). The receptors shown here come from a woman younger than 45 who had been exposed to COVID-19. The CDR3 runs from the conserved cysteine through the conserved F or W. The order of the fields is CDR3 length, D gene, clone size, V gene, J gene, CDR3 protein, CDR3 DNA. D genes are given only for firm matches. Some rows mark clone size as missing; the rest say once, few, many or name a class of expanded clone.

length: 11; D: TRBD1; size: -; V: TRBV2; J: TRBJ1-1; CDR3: CASSEGQKAFF; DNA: TGTGCCAGCAGTGAGGGACAGAAAGCTTTCTTT
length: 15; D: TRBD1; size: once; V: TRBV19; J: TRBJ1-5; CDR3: CASSLGTGGVQPQHF; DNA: TGTGCCAGTAGTCTCGGGACAGGGGGAGTGCAGCCCCAGCATTTT
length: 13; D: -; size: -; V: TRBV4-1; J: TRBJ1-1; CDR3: CASSQAGEAEAFF; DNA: TGCGCCAGCAGCCAAGCAGGGGAAGCTGAAGCTTTCTTT
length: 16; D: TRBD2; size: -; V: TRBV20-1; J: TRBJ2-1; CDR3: CSASMTSGRWDNEQFF; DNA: TGCAGTGCTAGTATGACTAGCGGGAGGTGGGACAATGAGCAGTTCTTC
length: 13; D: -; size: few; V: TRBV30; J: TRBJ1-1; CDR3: CAWSVQVGGEAFF; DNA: TGTGCCTGGAGTGTACAGGTCGGAGGGGAAGCTTTCTTT
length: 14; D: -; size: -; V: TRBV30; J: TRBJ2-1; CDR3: CAWSVSGQNNEQFF; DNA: TGTGCCTGGAGTGTGTCAGGGCAAAACAATGAGCAGTTCTTC
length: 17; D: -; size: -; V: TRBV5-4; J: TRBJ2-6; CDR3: CASSYDISPAGANVLTF; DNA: TGTGCCAGCAGCTATGATATCTCTCCGGCTGGGGCCAACGTCCTGACTTTC
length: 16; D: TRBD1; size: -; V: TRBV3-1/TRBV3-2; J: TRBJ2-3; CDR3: CASSRRQGAGTDTQYF; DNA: TGTGCCAGCAGCCGCCGACAGGGGGCAGGCACAGATACGCAGTATTTT
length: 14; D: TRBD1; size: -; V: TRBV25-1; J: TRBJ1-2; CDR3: CASSDRDRAYGYTF; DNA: TGTGCCAGCAGTGACCGGGACAGGGCCTATGGCTACACCTTC
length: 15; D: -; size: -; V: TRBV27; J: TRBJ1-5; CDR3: CASSLSSGSNQPQHF; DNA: TGTGCCAGCAGTTTATCGTCAGGGAGCAATCAGCCCCAGCATTTT
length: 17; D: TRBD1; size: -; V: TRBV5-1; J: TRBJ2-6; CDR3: CASSLRQGDSGANVLTF; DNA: TGCGCCAGCAGCTTGAGACAGGGGGATTCTGGGGCCAACGTCCTGACTTTC
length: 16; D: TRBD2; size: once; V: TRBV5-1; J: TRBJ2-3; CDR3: CASSTGLAESTDTQYF; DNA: TGCGCCAGCAGCACGGGACTAGCGGAAAGCACAGATACGCAGTATTTT
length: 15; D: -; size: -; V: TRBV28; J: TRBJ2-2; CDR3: CASIGGGSGTGELFF; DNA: TGTGCCAGCATCGGAGGGGGCTCGGGCACCGGGGAGCTGTTTTTT
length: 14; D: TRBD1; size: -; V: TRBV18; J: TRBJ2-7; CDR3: CASSPETGSYEQYF; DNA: TGTGCCAGCTCACCAGAGACAGGGAGCTACGAGCAGTACTTC
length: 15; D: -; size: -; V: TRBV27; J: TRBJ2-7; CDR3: CASSNPTSMSYEQYF; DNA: TGTGCCAGCTCCAACCCAACTAGTATGTCCTACGAGCAGTACTTC
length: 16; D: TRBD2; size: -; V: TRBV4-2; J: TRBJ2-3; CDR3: CASSQDLAGEGHGQYF; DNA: TGTGCCAGCAGCCAAGATCTAGCGGGAGAGGGACATGGGCAGTATTTT
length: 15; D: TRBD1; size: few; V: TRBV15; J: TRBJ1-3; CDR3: CATSRGQGSGNTIYF; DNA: TGTGCCACCAGCAGAGGACAGGGCTCTGGAAACACCATATATTTT
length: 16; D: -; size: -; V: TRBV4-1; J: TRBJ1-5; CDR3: CASSQERNRPNQPQHF; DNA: TGCGCCAGCAGCCAAGAGAGGAACAGGCCTAATCAGCCCCAGCATTTT
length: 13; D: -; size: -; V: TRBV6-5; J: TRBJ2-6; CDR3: CASTITGANVLTF; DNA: TGTGCCAGCACTATAACTGGGGCCAACGTCCTGACTTTC
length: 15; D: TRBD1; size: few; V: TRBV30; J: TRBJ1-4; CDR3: CAWSLGTGGNEKLFF; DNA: TGTGCCTGGAGTCTGGGGACAGGGGGGAATGAAAAACTGTTTTTT